These 11 T cell receptor beta chains originate from one sample sequenced in a study of blood T cells in healthy people across ages (dated by TCRdb to the mid-2010s). Library preparation was by 5' RACE. The instrument given in TCRdb is Illumina HiSeq 2500. A second PCR of roughly 6 to 11 cycles was run with a J-beta primer mix and a sample-barcoded 5' primer. Through fastp at Q25 and MiXCR, TCRdb rebuilt clones from the public reads, retaining in-frame beta chains. Duplicate CDR3 protein sequences are folded into a single record with the most common DNA and genes. The sample table holds about 720,000 distinct CDR3 sequences, of which approximately 21% were seen once. The ten largest clonotypes hold under 25% of the sample. The sample was blood. The receptors derive from a man aged 65-85 years in good health.

The chain combines TRBV6-6 with TRBJ2-1; TRBD1 is a possible D gene (6 bases). Judging by the DNA end, TRBJ2-7 fits better; the J call may be wrong. The CDR3 contains 16 residues. Germline V gives CDR1 MNHNY, CDR2 SVGAGI (reference sequence). CDR3 region: CASSLSRGLGRYEQYF. For the CDR3, the DNA is TGTGCCAGCAGCCTCAGCAGGGGTCTTGGTCGCTACGAGCAGTACTTC.

To note about this clonotype: This may arise from a read error, as a much more abundant clone is one base away. The genes are TRBV9 and TRBJ2-3, with D perhaps being TRBD1 or TRBD2 (6 bases each). Between the trimmed V and J ends, which lost 0 bases and 3 bases, there was a span of 14 bases. The V gene's germline CDR1 is SGDLS and CDR2 YYNGEE. The CDR3 spans 16 residues. The CDR3 protein is CASSVGGRRGTDTQYF. The CDR3 DNA follows: TGTGCCAGCAGCGTAGGTGGCAGGAGGGGGACAGATACGCAGTATTTT.

There are a few counts of this clonotype. The chain links TRBV7-2 to TRBJ2-3; D uncertain. Per the germline V gene, CDR1 is SGHTA and CDR2 is FQGNSA. Deletions cut 2 bases from V and 2 bases from J, with 8 bases between. CDR3 length equals 14 residues. The CDR3 reads CASSLIQITDTQYF. For the CDR3, the DNA is TGTGCCAGCAGCTTAATCCAGATCACAGATACGCAGTATTTT.

In this sample, this clonotype turned up many times. The chain joins TRBV28 to TRBJ2-5; the D gene is possibly TRBD2 (5 bases). The V end was cut by 4 bases, the J end by 4 bases, with 13 bases between. The V gene's germline CDR1 is MDHEN and CDR2 SYDVKM. There are 14 residues in the CDR3. The CDR3 is CASSSSLARETQYF. The CDR3 DNA is TGTGCCAGCAGTTCCTCTCTAGCTAGAGAGACCCAGTACTTC.

This chain joins TRBV24-1 and TRBJ2-3; D is possibly TRBD1 or TRBD2 (6 bases each). Trimming removed 5 bases at V and 2 bases at J, with 22 bases between. The germline V gene encodes CDR1 KGHDR and CDR2 SFDVKD. The CDR3 consists of 18 residues. The CDR3 sequence: CATSAPLGGGGTTDTQYF. CDR3 bases: TGTGCCACCAGTGCTCCTCTTGGCGGAGGGGGAACCACAGATACGCAGTATTTT.

The chain is built from TRBV29-1 and TRBJ2-5; the match to TRBD1 covers 10 bases. The J call may be incorrect, as the DNA end agrees better with TRBJ2-1. The CDR3 is made up of 13 amino acids. Germline V lookup: CDR1 SQVTM, CDR2 ANQGSEA. CDR3 region: CSAGQGVHNEQFF. The CDR3 nucleotides read TGCAGCGCTGGACAGGGGGTCCACAATGAGCAGTTCTTC.

This clonotype has just a few counts. This chain uses TRBV7-2 with TRBJ1-1; no firm D call. The CDR3 totals 15 residues. V lost 5 bases, J lost 0 bases, and 13 bases lay in between. The germline gives CDR1 SGHTA, CDR2 FQGNSA. The CDR3 region is CASSLMATLNTEAFF. The CDR3 bases are TGTGCCAGCAGCCTAATGGCGACACTGAACACTGAAGCTTTCTTT.

This clonotype occurred a few times. The chain has TRBV29-1 and TRBJ2-3; 10 bases are shared with TRBD2. The germline CDR1 and CDR2 sequences are SQVTM and ANQGSEA. The CDR3 is 14 amino acids. Trimming at V came to 7 bases and at J to 4 bases, leaving 8 bases not matched to a gene. The DNA of the CDR3 is TGCAGCGCCCGTCTTAGCGGGAGGCCAGATACGCAGTATTTT. Translation gives CSARLSGRPDTQYF.

A few counts support this clonotype. J is TRBJ2-3 and V is TRBV12-3 or TRBV12-4; no definite D call. With 4 bases removed from V and 2 bases from J, the gap between germline ends came to 16 bases. The CDR3 runs to 16 residues. The CDR3 DNA is TGTGCCAGCAGTTCCTCCTCCTTGTCGTCCACAGATACGCAGTATTTT. This codes for CASSSSSLSSTDTQYF.

This clonotype was counted between two and nine times. The chain combines TRBV2 with TRBJ2-5, with 8 bases fitting TRBD2. The tail of the sequence fits TRBJ2-1 better, so the J call may be wrong. The CDR3 consists of 15 residues. The germline gives CDR1 SNHLY, CDR2 FYNNEI. The chain's CDR3 is CASSERVAGSDEQFF. The CDR3 DNA is TGTGCCAGCAGTGAAAGGGTAGCGGGGAGCGATGAGCAGTTCTTC.

The chain combines TRBV29-1 with TRBJ2-5, with D maybe TRBD2 (5 bases). The DNA end is a closer match to TRBJ2-1, so the J assignment may be wrong. This CDR3 spans 13 amino acids. Germline CDR1 is SQVTM and CDR2 is ANQGSEA. The CDR3 DNA reads as TGCAGCGTTGTAAGGACTTCGATAAATGAGCAGTTCTTC. Translated: CSVVRTSINEQFF.